Following are 25 T cell receptor beta chains from one sample sequenced in a study of CD4 T cells in relation to SARS-CoV-2 and coronaviruses. CD4+ T cells from unexposed donors were obtained before the COVID-19 pandemic (2011-2018). After roughly 9 days of culture, CD4+ T cells were isolated. Sequenced by immunoSEQ multiplex PCR; TCRdb stores in-frame clones only, minus some. The sample yields about 24,000 clones, less than 85% seen once. These receptors have no known antigen. The sequenced material came from CD4+ T cells from PBMCs, cultured in vitro. The receptors derive from a human donor in good health.

This sequence joins TRBV5-1 and TRBJ2-6; D gene unclear. Germline-derived CDR1 and CDR2 are SGHRS and YFSETQ. Trimming took off 0 bases at V and 2 bases at J, with 6 bases between the two ends. The CDR3 covers 15 residues. The CDR3 DNA reads TGCGCCAGCAGCTTGGACTTTGCTGGGGCCAACGTCCTGACTTTC. It encodes CASSLDFAGANVLTF. Variable domain in full (rest from reference TRBV5-1 and TRBJ2-6): KAGVTQTPRYLIKTRGQQVTLSCSPISGHRSVSWYQQTPGQGLQFLFEYFSETQRNKGNFPGRFSGRQFSNSRSEMNVSTLELGDSALYLCASSLDFAGANVLTFGAGSRLTVL.

This sequence joins TRBV11-2 and TRBJ2-3; the D gene is possibly TRBD1 (5 bases). The V gene lost 6 bases and the J gene lost 2 bases, with 15 bases spanning the gap. The germline V gene has CDR1 SGHAT and CDR2 FQNNGV. This CDR3 has 15 amino acids. CDR3 residues: CASSKRTLDTDTQYF. The CDR3 DNA follows: TGTGCCAGCAGTAAAAGGACACTCGACACAGATACGCAGTATTTT.

In DNA form, the CDR3 reads TGTGCCAGCAGTTTAGATGGTAATAGCAATCAGCCCCAGCATTTT. It codes for CASSLDGNSNQPQHF. The chain uses TRBV28 and TRBJ1-5; D gene ambiguous. Germline CDR1 is MDHEN and CDR2 is SYDVKM. The CDR3 consists of 15 residues. Trimming stripped 2 bases from V and 0 bases from J, with 8 bases between.

This clone was detected a few times. The rearrangement joins TRBV3-1 (or the pseudogene TRBV3-2) to TRBJ2-1; D may be TRBD1 (6 bases). Germline CDR1 is LGHDT and CDR2 is YNNKEL (reference sequence). V gave up 3 bases and J gave up 5 bases, with 14 bases separating them. The CDR3 runs 15 residues. The CDR3 nucleotides read TGTGCCAGCAGCCAGAATAGGGGGACCCACAATGAGCAGTTCTTC. The encoded protein is CASSQNRGTHNEQFF.

This sequence joins TRBV9 and TRBJ2-2, with a weak D call TRBD1 (5 bases). The CDR3 spans 16 residues. V lost 2 bases and J 3 bases, leaving 14 bases between the germline ends. Germline lookup yields CDR1 SGDLS and CDR2 YYNGEE. The CDR3 protein is CASSVARAEYTGELFF. CDR3 sequence (DNA): TGTGCCAGCAGCGTCGCCAGGGCAGAATACACCGGGGAGCTGTTTTTT. Drawing the rest from reference TRBV9 and TRBJ2-2, the complete variable domain is DSGVTQTPKHLITATGQRVTLRCSPRSGDLSVYWYQQSLDQGLQFLIQYYNGEERAKGNILERFSAQQFPDLHSELNLSSLELGDSALYFCASSVARAEYTGELFFGEGSRLTVL.

The chain has TRBV3-1 (or the pseudogene TRBV3-2) and TRBJ1-1, with D hard to call. Germline loops: CDR1 LGHDT, CDR2 YNNKEL (reference sequence). V lost 2 bases, J lost 1 base, and 8 bases lay in between. This CDR3 region has 14 residues. The CDR3 reads CASSQRRENTEAFF. CDR3 coding DNA: TGTGCCAGCAGCCAACGACGGGAGAACACTGAAGCTTTCTTT.

The gene calls are TRBV28 and TRBJ1-2, with D perhaps matching TRBD1 (5 bases). Germline-derived CDR1 and CDR2 are MDHEN and SYDVKM. The CDR3 totals 14 residues. Trimming pared 6 bases from V and 5 bases from J, leaving 16 bases between. DNA for the CDR3: TGTGCCAGCAGCCCAAGTCAGGGTTTTTATGGCTACACCTTC. Translated, it gives CASSPSQGFYGYTF.

The genes are TRBV7-8 and TRBJ2-7; 8 bases fit TRBD2. This CDR3 region has 14 residues. Per the germline V gene, CDR1 is SGHVS and CDR2 is FQNEAQ. The V gene end was trimmed by 5 bases and the J gene end by 6 bases; junction bases not matched to a gene: 9. In DNA, the CDR3 is TGTGCCAGCAGCGGAGCGGGACTAGTTTCCGAGCAGTACTTC. Its protein product is CASSGAGLVSEQYF. Full variable domain (outside the CDR3, taken from reference TRBV7-8 and TRBJ2-7): GAGVSQSPRYKVAKRGQDVALRCDPISGHVSLFWYQQALGQGPEFLTYFQNEAQLDKSGLPSDRFFAERPEGSVSTLKIQRTQQEDSAVYLCASSGAGLVSEQYFGPGTRLTVT.

CDR3 region: CASRRGSGNTIYF. CDR3 sequence (DNA): TGTGCCAGCAGACGGGGCTCTGGAAACACCATATATTTT. The chain employs TRBV3-1 (or the pseudogene TRBV3-2) and TRBJ1-3; no clear D. The germline V gene encodes CDR1 LGHDT and CDR2 YNNKEL (reference sequence). CDR3 length equals 13 residues. V was cut by 6 bases and J by 0 bases, with 6 bases left in between.

In its sample, this clone was seen once. J is TRBJ1-6 and V is TRBV5-1, with unresolved D. The germline V gene has CDR1 SGHRS and CDR2 YFSETQ. V was shortened by 0 bases and J by 8 bases, with 9 bases between the two germline ends. This CDR3 region has 14 residues. CDR3 protein: CASSLEHGHSPLHF. CDR3 coding DNA: TGCGCCAGCAGCTTGGAACACGGCCATTCACCCCTCCACTTT.

The V call is TRBV13, the J call TRBJ1-1, with 7 bases aligning to TRBD1. J was trimmed by 6 bases and V by 6 bases; bases with no gene match: 10. This CDR3 has 14 residues. CDR1 and CDR2 from the germline V gene are PRHDT and FYEKMQ (reference sequence). This CDR3 reads CASRITGDSAEAFF. In DNA, the CDR3 is TGTGCCAGCAGGATTACAGGGGATAGCGCTGAAGCTTTCTTT. The full variable domain, completed using reference TRBV13 and TRBJ1-1, is AAGVIQSPRHLIKEKRETATLKCYPIPRHDTVYWYQQGPGQDPQFLISFYEKMQSDKGSIPDRFSAQQFSDYHSELNMSSLELGDSALYFCASRITGDSAEAFFGQGTRLTVV.

The CDR3 loop reads CASSVDRGHYGYTF. Here the CDR3 DNA reads TGTGCCAGCAGCGTGGACAGGGGGCATTATGGCTACACCTTC. The chain joins TRBV9 to TRBJ1-2; 11 bases fit TRBD1. Germline CDR1 reads SGDLS; CDR2 reads YYNGEE. This CDR3 is 14 amino acids long. Germline trimming cut 2 bases from V and 5 bases from J; bases unmatched to any gene: 2.

The CDR3 bases are TGTGCCAGCAGTTTCGGAGGGACAACTAATGAAAAACTGTTTTTT. This gives the protein CASSFGGTTNEKLFF. The chain employs TRBV27 and TRBJ1-4; D uncertain. V was trimmed by 3 bases and J by 0 bases, leaving 8 bases between them. Germline-derived CDR1 and CDR2 are MNHEY and SMNVEV (reference sequence). There are 15 residues in the CDR3.

The chain employs TRBV19 and TRBJ2-7; 9 bases agree with TRBD1. Trimming took 3 bases from V and 0 from J; bases not matched to a gene: 6. The V gene's germline CDR1 is LNHDA and CDR2 SQIVND (reference sequence). There are 16 residues in the CDR3. CDR3 residues: CASSIWGQGFSYEQYF. In DNA, the CDR3 is TGTGCCAGTAGTATTTGGGGACAGGGTTTCTCCTACGAGCAGTACTTC.

The chain is built from TRBV19 and TRBJ1-2; no definite D call. The CDR3 spans 14 residues. The V gene's germline CDR1 is LNHDA and CDR2 SQIVND (reference sequence). Trimming removed 1 base from V and 7 bases from J, with 13 bases in between. CDR3 in amino acids: CASSIGEGRFGYTF. CDR3 bases: TGTGCCAGTAGTATAGGAGAGGGCAGGTTTGGCTACACCTTC.

The CDR3 nucleotides read TGTGCCAGCAGTGTTCTAGGGGGACAAGAGACCCAGTACTTC. Translating gives CASSVLGGQETQYF. V usage is TRBV2 and J usage is TRBJ2-5; D may be TRBD1 (6 bases). Trimming removed 4 bases at V and 2 bases at J, with 11 bases between. The CDR3 length is 14 residues. In germline, CDR1 is SNHLY, CDR2 FYNNEI.

The chain uses TRBV11-1 and TRBJ2-5; TRBD1 agrees at 9 bases. CDR3 length: 16 amino acids. CDR1 and CDR2 (germline): SGHAT, FQDESV (reference sequence). J gave up 2 bases and V 0 bases, and 4 bases lay outside the gene matches. The DNA of the CDR3 is TGTGCCAGCAGCTTAGCGCCCGGGACAGGGCAAGAGACCCAGTACTTC. As protein: CASSLAPGTGQETQYF.

The table lists this clone with a few counts. The chain employs TRBV3-1 (or the pseudogene TRBV3-2) and TRBJ1-1; no firm D call. CDR3 length equals 12 residues. The ends were cut back, 7 bases at V and 4 bases at J, with 10 bases in the middle. Looked up from germline, CDR1 is LGHDT and CDR2 is YNNKEL (reference sequence). The CDR3 DNA follows: TGTGCCAGCACCCAGCTGGGCACTGAAGCTTTCTTT. It translates to CASTQLGTEAFF.

The chain has TRBV6-6 and TRBJ2-2; 10 positions agree with TRBD1. The V segment lost 6 bases and the J segment 5 bases; nucleotides outside the gene matches: 3. Germline V gives CDR1 MNHNY, CDR2 SVGAGI (reference sequence). This CDR3 contains 14 residues. The CDR3 loop is CASSGTGVTGELFF. CDR3 bases: TGTGCCAGCAGCGGGACAGGGGTAACCGGGGAGCTGTTTTTT.

In its sample, this clone was seen once. The chain uses TRBV7-9 and TRBJ2-1; 10 nucleotides align to TRBD2. The germline V gene has CDR1 SEHNR and CDR2 FQNEAQ (reference sequence). The CDR3 length is 15 residues. The J segment lost 4 bases and the V segment lost 5 bases, leaving 5 bases of the junction unmatched. DNA for the CDR3: TGTGCCAGCAGCCCCTTTAGCGGGGGGTACAATGAGCAGTTCTTC. Its translation is CASSPFSGGYNEQFF.

The chain employs TRBV6-5 and TRBJ2-2; possible D gene TRBD1, 5 bases. Trimming cost V 5 bases and J 5 bases, with 9 bases left between them. The CDR3 extends over 13 amino acids. Germline V CDR1 and CDR2: MNHEY, SVGAGI. CDR3 nucleotide sequence: TGTGCCAGCAGTAGCCAGGGAACCGGGGAGCTGTTTTTT. It translates to CASSSQGTGELFF.

The CDR3 reads CAWSVQTKQFF. Written as DNA, the CDR3 is TGTGCCTGGAGTGTACAGACAAAGCAGTTCTTC. V is TRBV30 and J is TRBJ2-1; D is ambiguous. The CDR3 spans 11 residues. The germline V gene has CDR1 GTSNPN and CDR2 SVGIG (reference sequence). Trimming removed 0 bases at V and 11 bases at J, with 8 bases between.

In this sample, this clone is large. V is TRBV10-3 and J is TRBJ2-5; TRBD1 or TRBD2 may be the D gene (6 bases each). Germline V gives CDR1 ENHRY, CDR2 SYGVKD. This CDR3 is built from 16 residues. Trimming stripped 2 bases from V and 0 bases from J, with 13 bases between. The CDR3 region has the DNA TGTGCCATCAGTGAGGAGGGGGGTCCCAACCAAGAGACCCAGTACTTC. It encodes CAISEEGGPNQETQYF.

CDR3 DNA sequence: TGTGCCACCAGTGATTTACTGGGACAGGGTGTTTGGTACGAGCAGTACTTC. Translation: CATSDLLGQGVWYEQYF. The V call is TRBV24-1, the J call TRBJ2-7, with TRBD1 identical over 9 bases. The CDR3 has 17 residues. The V gene end was trimmed by 1 base and the J gene end by 4 bases; junction bases not matched to a gene: 10. The germline CDR1 and CDR2 sequences are KGHDR and SFDVKD.

The V and J genes are TRBV9 and TRBJ1-6, with 7 bases lining up with TRBD1. In germline, CDR1 is SGDLS, CDR2 YYNGEE. Germline trimming cut 3 bases from V and 9 bases from J; bases unmatched to any gene: 3. The CDR3 is made up of 13 amino acids. The DNA for the CDR3 is TGTGCCAGCAGCGGGGACAGAGGTTCACCCCTCCACTTT. It is translated as CASSGDRGSPLHF.